The clone carrying this TCR beta chain was recorded only once. The sample comes from a study of blood T cell repertoires in COVID-19. Study context: Researchers got acute and convalescent COVID-19 samples from the United States, Italy and Spain. In each case, the material was cDNA or gDNA derived from T cells, B-cell-depleted T cells, or PBMCs.

V shed 6 bases, J shed 7 bases, and the junction held 8 bases outside the gene matches. Germline V CDR1 and CDR2: MNHEY, SVGAGI. The CDR3 is 15 residues long. In the original processing: Estimated nucleated cell counts came from reference gene primer amplification. Produced via immunoSEQ multiplex PCR; TCRdb's table is partial and in-frame only. The V and J calls and clone size are taken from that table; D and trimming were inferred from the DNA. This table has hundreds of thousands of clones, around nine tenths appearing once. The specimen sequenced was peripheral blood. The chain recombines TRBV6-5 with TRBJ1-6; 8 positions agree with TRBD1. The sequence derives from a man aged 65 to 79 with acute or convalescent COVID-19. CDR3 amino acids: CASRPDRGQNSPLHF. CDR3 nucleotide sequence: TGTGCCAGCAGACCCGACAGGGGTCAAAATTCACCCCTCCACTTT.